This T cell receptor (beta chain) emerged from a study of shared clonotypes between healthy human individuals. About the study: In total, the donors were two women and a few men aged 18 to 49. Overall study findings and caveats: Sampling used blood alone; tissue repertoires probably differ.

About this clone itself: Its antigen remains unknown.

Trimming stripped 4 bases from V and 6 bases from J, with 16 bases between. CDR1 SGHRS and CDR2 YFSETQ come from the germline V gene. The CDR3 sequence is 15 residues long. The data were produced by immunoSEQ multiplex PCR, yet TCRdb's version contains in-frame clones alone and is incomplete. The table records over a million clones, 95% to 99% of them present only once. V and J are TRBV5-1 and TRBJ2-2, with D perhaps assigned TRBD1 or TRBD2 (5 bases each). This clonotype was obtained from a man aged 25 to 40 in good health. The sequenced material came from naive CD4+ T cells sorted from blood. Stated subset: CD45RA+ positively selected. CDR3 nucleotides: TGCGCCAGCAGCGACCGGGACGCCCCAGCCGGGGAGCTGTTTTTT. This sequence encodes CASSDRDAPAGELFF.